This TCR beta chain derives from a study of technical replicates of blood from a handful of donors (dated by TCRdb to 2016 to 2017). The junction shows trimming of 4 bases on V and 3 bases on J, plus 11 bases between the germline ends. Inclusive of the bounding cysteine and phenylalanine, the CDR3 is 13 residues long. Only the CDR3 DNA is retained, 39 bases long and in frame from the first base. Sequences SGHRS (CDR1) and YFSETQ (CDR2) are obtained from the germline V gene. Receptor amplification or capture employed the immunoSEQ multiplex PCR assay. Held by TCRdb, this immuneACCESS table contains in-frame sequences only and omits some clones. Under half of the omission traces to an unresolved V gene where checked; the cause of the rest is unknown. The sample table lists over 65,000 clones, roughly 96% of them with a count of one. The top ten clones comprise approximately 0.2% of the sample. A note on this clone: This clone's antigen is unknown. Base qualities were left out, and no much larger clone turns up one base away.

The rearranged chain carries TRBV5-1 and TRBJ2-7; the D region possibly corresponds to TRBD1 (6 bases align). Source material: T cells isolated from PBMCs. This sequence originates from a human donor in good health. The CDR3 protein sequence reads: CASSETGYYEQYF. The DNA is TGCGCCAGCAGCGAAACAGGGTACTACGAGCAGTACTTC. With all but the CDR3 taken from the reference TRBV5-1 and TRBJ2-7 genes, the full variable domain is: KAGVTQTPRYLIKTRGQQVTLSCSPISGHRSVSWYQQTPGQGLQFLFEYFSETQRNKGNFPGRFSGRQFSNSRSEMNVSTLELGDSALYLCASSETGYYEQYFGPGTRLTVT.